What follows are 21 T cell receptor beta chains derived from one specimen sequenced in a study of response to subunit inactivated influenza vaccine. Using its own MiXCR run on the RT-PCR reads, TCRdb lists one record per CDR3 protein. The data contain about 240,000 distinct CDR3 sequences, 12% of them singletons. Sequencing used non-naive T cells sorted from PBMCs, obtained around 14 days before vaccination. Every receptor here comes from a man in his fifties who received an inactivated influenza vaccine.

The CDR3 DNA reads TGCGCCAGCAGCCAAGAGACTAGTGCGTGGGAGACCCAGTACTTC. This encodes CASSQETSAWETQYF. This chain joins TRBV4-3 and TRBJ2-5; possibly TRBD2 for D (6 bases). Trimming shortened V by 0 bases and J by 5 bases, and 13 bases separated the two germline ends. The V gene's germline CDR1 is LGHNA and CDR2 YSLEER. This CDR3 has 15 residues.

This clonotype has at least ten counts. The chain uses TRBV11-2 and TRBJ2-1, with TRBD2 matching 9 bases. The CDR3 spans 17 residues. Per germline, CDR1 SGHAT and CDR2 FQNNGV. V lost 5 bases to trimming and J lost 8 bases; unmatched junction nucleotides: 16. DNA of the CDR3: TGTGCCAGCAGCGATTTGGCGGGAGGGCCACTCGTCGATGAGCAGTTCTTC. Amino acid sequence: CASSDLAGGPLVDEQFF.

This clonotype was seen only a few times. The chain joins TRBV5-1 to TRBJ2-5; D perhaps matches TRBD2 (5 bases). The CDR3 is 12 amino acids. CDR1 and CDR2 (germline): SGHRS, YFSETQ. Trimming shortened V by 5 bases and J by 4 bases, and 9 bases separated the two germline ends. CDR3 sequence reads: CASRGDGETQYF. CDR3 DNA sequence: TGCGCCAGCAGGGGAGACGGAGAGACCCAGTACTTC.

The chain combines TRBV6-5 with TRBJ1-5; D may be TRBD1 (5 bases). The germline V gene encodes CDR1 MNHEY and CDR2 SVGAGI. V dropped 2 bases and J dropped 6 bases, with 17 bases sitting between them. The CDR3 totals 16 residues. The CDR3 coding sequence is TGTGCCAGCAGTTACGTTGGGGGGATATCGGGTCAGCCCCAGCATTTT. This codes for CASSYVGGISGQPQHF.

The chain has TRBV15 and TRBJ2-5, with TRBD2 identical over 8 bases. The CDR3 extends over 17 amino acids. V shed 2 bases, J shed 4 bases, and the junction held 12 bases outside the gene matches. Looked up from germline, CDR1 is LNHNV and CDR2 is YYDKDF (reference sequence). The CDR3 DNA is TGTGCCACCAGCAGAAAAGCCGGGACTAGAGTAGGAGAGACCCAGTACTTC. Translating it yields CATSRKAGTRVGETQYF.

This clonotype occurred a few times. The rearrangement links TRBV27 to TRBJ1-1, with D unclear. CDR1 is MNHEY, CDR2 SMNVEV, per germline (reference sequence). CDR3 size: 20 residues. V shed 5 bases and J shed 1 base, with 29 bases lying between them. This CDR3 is CASSPLFPSAARPRNTEAFF. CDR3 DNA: TGTGCCAGCAGTCCCCTATTCCCGTCAGCTGCTCGACCGAGGAACACTGAAGCTTTCTTT.

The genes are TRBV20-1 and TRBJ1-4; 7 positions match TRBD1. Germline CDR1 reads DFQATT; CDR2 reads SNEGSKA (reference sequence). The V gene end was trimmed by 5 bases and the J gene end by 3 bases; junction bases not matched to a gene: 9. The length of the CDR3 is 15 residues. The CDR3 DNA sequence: TGCAGTGCTCGGGACAGTATACCATCTAATGAAAAACTGTTTTTT. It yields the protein CSARDSIPSNEKLFF.

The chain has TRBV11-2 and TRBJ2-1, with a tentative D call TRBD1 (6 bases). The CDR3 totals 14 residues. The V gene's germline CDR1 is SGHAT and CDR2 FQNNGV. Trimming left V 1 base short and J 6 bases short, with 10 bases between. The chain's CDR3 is CASSLVVGANEQFF. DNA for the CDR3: TGTGCCAGCAGCTTAGTAGTGGGGGCCAATGAGCAGTTCTTC. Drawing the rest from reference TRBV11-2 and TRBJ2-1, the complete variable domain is EAGVAQSPRYKIIEKRQSVAFWCNPISGHATLYWYQQILGQGPKLLIQFQNNGVVDDSQLPKDRFSAERLKGVDSTLKIQPAKLEDSAVYLCASSLVVGANEQFFGPGTRLTVL.

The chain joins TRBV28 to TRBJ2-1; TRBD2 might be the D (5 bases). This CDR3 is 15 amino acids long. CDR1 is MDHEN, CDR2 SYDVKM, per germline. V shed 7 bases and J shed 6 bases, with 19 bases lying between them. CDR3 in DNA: TGTGCCAGCACCAGACCCGGGCGGGTTGGCAATGAGCAGTTCTTC. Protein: CASTRPGRVGNEQFF.

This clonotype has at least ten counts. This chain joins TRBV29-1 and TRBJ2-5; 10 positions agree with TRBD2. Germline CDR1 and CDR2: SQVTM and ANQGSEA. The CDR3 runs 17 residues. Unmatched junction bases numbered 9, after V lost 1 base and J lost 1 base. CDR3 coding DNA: TGCAGCGTTGAAGGGACTAGCGGTGACCTAGGCCAAGAGACCCAGTACTTC. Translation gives CSVEGTSGDLGQETQYF.

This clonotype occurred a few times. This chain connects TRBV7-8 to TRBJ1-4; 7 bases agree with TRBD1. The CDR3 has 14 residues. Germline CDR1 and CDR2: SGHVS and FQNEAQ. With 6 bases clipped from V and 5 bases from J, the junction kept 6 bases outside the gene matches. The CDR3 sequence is CASRAGTVNEKLFF. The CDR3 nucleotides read TGTGCCAGCAGGGCCGGGACAGTGAATGAAAAACTGTTTTTT.

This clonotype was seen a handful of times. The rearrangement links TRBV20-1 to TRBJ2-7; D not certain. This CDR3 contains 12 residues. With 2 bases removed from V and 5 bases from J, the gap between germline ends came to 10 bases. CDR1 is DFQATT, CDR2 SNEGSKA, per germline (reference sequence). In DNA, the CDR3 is TGCAGTGCTAGATCCTCCGTCCACGAGCAGTACTTC. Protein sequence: CSARSSVHEQYF.

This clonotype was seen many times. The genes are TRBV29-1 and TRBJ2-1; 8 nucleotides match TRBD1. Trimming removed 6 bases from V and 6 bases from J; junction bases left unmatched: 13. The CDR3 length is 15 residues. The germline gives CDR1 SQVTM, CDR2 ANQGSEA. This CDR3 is CSVPNPDRALNEQFF. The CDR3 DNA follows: TGCAGCGTCCCCAACCCGGACAGGGCCCTCAATGAGCAGTTCTTC.

This CDR3 is CASRNPGTGIETQYF. CDR3 nucleotide sequence: TGTGCCAGCAGAAATCCCGGGACAGGGATAGAGACCCAGTACTTC. The V call is TRBV7-2, the J call TRBJ2-5, with TRBD1 matching over 9 bases. Germline CDR1 reads SGHTA; CDR2 reads FQGNSA. V trimming: 6 bases; J trimming: 4 bases; junction bases outside the gene matches: 9. This CDR3 is built from 15 residues.

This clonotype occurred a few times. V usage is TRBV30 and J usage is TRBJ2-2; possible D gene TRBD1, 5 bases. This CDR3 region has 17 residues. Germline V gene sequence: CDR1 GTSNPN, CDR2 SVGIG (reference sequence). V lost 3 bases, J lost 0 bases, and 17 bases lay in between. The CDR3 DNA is TGTGCCTGGAGAGATGGGGCGTCCCGCGCGAACACCGGGGAGCTGTTTTTT. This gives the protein CAWRDGASRANTGELFF.

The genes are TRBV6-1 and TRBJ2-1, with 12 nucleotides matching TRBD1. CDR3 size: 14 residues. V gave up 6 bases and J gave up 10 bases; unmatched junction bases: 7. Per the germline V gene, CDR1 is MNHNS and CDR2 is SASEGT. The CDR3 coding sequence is TGTGCCAGCAGACCGGGACAGGGGGCGCGGGAGCAGTTCTTC. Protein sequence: CASRPGQGAREQFF.

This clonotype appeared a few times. The CDR3 DNA reads as TGTGCCACTCGCGGGCTAGCGGGGGGCTACAATGAGCAGTTCTTC. The encoded protein is CATRGLAGGYNEQFF. The chain links TRBV7-2 to TRBJ2-1; 11 nucleotides match TRBD2. The CDR3 spans 15 residues. The V segment lost 10 bases and the J segment 3 bases; nucleotides outside the gene matches: 8. CDR1 and CDR2 from the germline V gene are SGHTA and FQGNSA.

Here the CDR3 DNA reads TGTGCCACCAGCAGAGTGAGGGGATCTGGAAACACCATATATTTT. It translates to CATSRVRGSGNTIYF. V gene TRBV15 combines with J gene TRBJ1-3, with a weak D call TRBD1 (5 bases). V was shortened by 1 base and J by 1 base, with 8 bases between the two germline ends. In germline, CDR1 is LNHNV, CDR2 YYDKDF (reference sequence). This CDR3 region has 15 residues. Combining the CDR3 with reference TRBV15 and TRBJ1-3 gives the whole variable domain DAMVIQNPRYQVTQFGKPVTLSCSQTLNHNVMYWYQQKSSQAPKLLFHYYDKDFNNEADTPDNFQSRRPNTSFCFLDIRSPGLGDTAMYLCATSRVRGSGNTIYFGEGSWLTVV.

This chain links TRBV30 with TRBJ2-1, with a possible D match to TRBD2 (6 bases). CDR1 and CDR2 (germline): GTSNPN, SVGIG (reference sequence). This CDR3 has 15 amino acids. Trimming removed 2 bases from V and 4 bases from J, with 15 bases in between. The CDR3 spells CAWSHLAGTYNEQFF. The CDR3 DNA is TGTGCCTGGAGTCATCTAGCCGGGACTTACAATGAGCAGTTCTTC.

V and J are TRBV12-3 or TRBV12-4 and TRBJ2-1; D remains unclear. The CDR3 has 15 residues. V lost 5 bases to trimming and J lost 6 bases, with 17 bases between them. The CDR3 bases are TGTGCCAGCAGTCAACGAGGCCTTCGTTCCAATGAGCAGTTCTTC. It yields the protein CASSQRGLRSNEQFF.

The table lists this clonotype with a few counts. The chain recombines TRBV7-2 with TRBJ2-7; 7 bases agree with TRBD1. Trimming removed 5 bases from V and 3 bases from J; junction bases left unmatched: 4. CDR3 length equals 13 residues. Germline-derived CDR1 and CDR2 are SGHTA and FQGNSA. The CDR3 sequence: CASSGTAFYEQYF. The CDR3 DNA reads TGTGCCAGCAGCGGGACAGCCTTCTACGAGCAGTACTTC.